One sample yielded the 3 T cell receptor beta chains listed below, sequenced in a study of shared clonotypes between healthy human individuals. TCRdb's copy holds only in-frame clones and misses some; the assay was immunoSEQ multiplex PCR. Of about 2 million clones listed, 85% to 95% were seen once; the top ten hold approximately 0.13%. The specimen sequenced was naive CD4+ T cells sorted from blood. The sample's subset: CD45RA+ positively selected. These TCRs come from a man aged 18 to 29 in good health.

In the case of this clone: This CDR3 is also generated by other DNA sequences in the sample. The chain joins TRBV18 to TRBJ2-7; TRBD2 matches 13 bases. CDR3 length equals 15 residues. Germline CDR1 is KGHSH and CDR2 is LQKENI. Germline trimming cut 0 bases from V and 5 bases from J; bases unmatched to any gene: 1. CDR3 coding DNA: TGTGCCAGCTCACCACCAGGACTAGCGGGAGACGAGCAGTACTTC. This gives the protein CASSPPGLAGDEQYF.

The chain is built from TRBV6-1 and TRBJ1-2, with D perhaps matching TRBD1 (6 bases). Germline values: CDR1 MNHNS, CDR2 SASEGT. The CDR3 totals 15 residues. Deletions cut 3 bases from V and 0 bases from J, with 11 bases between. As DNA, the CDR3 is TGTGCCAGCAGTGACAGGGGAGCCACTAACTATGGCTACACCTTC. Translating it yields CASSDRGATNYGYTF.

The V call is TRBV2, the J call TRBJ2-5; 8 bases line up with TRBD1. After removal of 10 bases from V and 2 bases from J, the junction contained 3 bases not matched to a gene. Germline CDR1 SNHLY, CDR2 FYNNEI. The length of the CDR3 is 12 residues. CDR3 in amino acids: CAKQGVQETQYF. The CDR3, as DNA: TGTGCCAAACAGGGGGTTCAAGAGACCCAGTACTTC.